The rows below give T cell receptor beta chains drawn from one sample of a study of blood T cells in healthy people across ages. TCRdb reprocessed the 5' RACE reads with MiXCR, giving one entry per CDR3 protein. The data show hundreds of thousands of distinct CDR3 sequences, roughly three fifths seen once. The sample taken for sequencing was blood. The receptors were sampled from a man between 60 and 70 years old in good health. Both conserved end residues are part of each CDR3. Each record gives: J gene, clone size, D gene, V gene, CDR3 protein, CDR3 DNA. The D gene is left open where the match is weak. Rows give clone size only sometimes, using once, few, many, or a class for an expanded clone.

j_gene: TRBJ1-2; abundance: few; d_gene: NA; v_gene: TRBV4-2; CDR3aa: CASSAGAGYGYTF; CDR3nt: TGTGCCAGCAGCGCCGGGGCCGGCTATGGCTACACCTTC
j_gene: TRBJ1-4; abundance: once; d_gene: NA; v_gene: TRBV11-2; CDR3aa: CASSPRPRGLEGPNEKLFF; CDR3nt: TGTGCCAGCAGCCCCAGACCTCGGGGGTTAGAGGGACCTAATGAAAAACTGTTTTTT
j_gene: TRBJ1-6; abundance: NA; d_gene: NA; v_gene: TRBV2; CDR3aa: CASSAAYNSPLHF; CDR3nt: TGTGCCAGCAGCGCAGCCTATAATTCACCCCTCCACTTT
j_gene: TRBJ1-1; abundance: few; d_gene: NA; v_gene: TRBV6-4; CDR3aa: CASSDSGGETEAFF; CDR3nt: TGTGCCAGCAGTGACTCGGGGGGGGAAACTGAAGCTTTCTTT
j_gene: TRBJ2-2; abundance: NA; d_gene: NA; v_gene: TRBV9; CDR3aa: CASSVAGLTGELFF; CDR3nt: TGTGCCAGCAGCGTCGCGGGTTTAACCGGGGAGCTGTTTTTT
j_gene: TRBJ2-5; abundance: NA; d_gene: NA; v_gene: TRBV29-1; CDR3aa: CSVVTPQETQYF; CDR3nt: TGCAGCGTTGTGACGCCGCAAGAGACCCAGTACTTC
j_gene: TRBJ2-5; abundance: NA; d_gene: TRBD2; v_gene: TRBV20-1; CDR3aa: CSATTSGGPRGVQYF; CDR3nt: TGCAGTGCTACAACTAGCGGGGGGCCCAGGGGGGTGCAGTACTTC
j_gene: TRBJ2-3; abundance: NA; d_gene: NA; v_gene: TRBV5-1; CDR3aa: CASSFDFRTQYF; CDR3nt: TGCGCCAGCAGCTTCGACTTCCGCACGCAGTATTTT
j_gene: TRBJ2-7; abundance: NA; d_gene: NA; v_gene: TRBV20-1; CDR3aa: CSVDPFRCEQYF; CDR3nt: TGCAGTGTTGATCCGTTCCGTTGCGAGCAGTACTTC
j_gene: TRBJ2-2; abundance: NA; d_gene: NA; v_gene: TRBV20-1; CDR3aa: CSAPPGSTGELFF; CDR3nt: TGCAGTGCCCCGCCGGGGAGCACCGGGGAGCTGTTTTTT
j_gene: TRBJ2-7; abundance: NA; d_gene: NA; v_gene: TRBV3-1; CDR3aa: CASSPGARVTYEQYF; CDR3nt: TGTGCCAGCAGCCCGGGGGCCCGGGTTACCTACGAGCAGTACTTC
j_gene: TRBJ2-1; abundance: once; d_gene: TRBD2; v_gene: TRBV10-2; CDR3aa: CASRPGGADEQFF; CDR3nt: TGCGCCAGCAGACCCGGGGGGGCCGATGAGCAGTTCTTC
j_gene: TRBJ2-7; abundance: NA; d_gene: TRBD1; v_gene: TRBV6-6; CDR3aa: CASSPPGTGSYEQYF; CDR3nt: TGTGCCAGCAGTCCCCCCGGGACAGGTTCCTACGAGCAGTACTTC
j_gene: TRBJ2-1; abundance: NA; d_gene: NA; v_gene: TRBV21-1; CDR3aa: CASSQKNGTSSSYNEQFF; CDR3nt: TGTGCCAGCAGCCAAAAGAACGGGACTAGCAGCTCCTACAATGAGCAGTTCTTC
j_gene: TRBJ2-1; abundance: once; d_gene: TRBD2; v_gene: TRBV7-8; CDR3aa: CASSPAGGIYNEQFF; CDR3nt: TGTGCCAGCAGCCCCGCCGGGGGGATCTACAATGAGCAGTTCTTC
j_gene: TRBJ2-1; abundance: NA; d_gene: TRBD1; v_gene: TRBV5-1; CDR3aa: CASSLADTGGDEQFF; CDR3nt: TGCGCCAGCAGCTTGGCTGACACAGGGGGCGATGAGCAGTTCTTC
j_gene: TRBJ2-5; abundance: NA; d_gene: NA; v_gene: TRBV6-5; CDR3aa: CASSSPGRNQETQYF; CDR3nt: TGTGCCAGCAGTTCCCCCGGTCGGAACCAAGAGACCCAGTACTTC
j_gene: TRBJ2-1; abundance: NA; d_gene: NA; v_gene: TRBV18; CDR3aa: CASSSYRGGQFF; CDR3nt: TGTGCCAGCTCATCCTACAGGGGAGGGCAGTTCTTC
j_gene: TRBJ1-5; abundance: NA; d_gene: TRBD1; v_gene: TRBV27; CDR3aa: CASSLVPGGRAQPQHF; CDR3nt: TGTGCCAGCAGTTTAGTTCCAGGGGGGAGAGCGCAGCCCCAGCATTTT
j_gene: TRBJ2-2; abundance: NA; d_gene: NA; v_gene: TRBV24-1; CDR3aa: CATSDPAREDTGELFF; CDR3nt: TGTGCCACCAGTGATCCCGCCAGGGAGGACACCGGGGAGCTGTTTTTT
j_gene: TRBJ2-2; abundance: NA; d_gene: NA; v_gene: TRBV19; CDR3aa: CASSMGIGELFF; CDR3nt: TGTGCCAGTAGTATGGGGATCGGGGAGCTGTTTTTT
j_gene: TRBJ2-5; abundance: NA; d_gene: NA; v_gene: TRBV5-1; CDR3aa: CASSLEGGVSGLGEQYF; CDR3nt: TGCGCCAGCAGCTTGGAAGGAGGGGTAAGCGGCCTGGGGGAGCAGTACTTC
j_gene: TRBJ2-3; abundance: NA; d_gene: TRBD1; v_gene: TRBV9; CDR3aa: CASSVALPDRGRDTDTQYF; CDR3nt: TGTGCCAGCAGCGTAGCCCTACCTGACAGGGGGCGCGACACAGATACGCAGTATTTT
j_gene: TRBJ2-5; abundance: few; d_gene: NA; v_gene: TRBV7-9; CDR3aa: CASSPSLGWGETQYF; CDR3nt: TGTGCCAGCAGCCCCTCCCTCGGCTGGGGGGAGACCCAGTACTTC
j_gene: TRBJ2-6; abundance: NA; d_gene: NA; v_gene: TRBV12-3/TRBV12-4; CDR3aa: CASFAGMSGANVLTF; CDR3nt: TGTGCCAGCTTCGCCGGGATGTCTGGGGCCAACGTCCTGACTTTC
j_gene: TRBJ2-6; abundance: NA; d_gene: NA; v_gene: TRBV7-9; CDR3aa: CASSFLGGSTNVLTF; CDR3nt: TGTGCCAGCAGCTTCCTAGGTGGTAGTACCAACGTCCTGACTTTC
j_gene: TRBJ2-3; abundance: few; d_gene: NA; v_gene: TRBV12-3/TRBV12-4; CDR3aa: CASSLAGHGSTDTQYF; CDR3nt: TGTGCCAGCAGTTTAGCGGGACACGGAAGCACAGATACGCAGTATTTT
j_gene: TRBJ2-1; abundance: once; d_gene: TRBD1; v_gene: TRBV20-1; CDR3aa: CSARGRQGVFYNEQFF; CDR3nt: TGCAGTGCTAGAGGGCGACAGGGGGTCTTTTACAATGAGCAGTTCTTC
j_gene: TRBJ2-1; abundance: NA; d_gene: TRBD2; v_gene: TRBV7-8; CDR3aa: CASSFPPRGGEQFF; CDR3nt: TGTGCCAGCAGCTTTCCACCGCGGGGGGGAGAGCAGTTCTTC
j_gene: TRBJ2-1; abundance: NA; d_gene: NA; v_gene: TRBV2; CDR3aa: CASSLEHDGHNEQFF; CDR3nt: TGTGCCAGCAGTCTCGAACACGACGGGCACAATGAGCAGTTCTTC
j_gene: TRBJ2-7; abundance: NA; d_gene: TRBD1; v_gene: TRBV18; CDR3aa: CASSPDRVHEQYF; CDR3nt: TGTGCCAGCTCCCCCGACAGGGTCCACGAGCAGTACTTC
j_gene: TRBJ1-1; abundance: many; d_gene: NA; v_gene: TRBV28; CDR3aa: CASILGGNTEAFF; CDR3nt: TGTGCCAGCATCCTTGGGGGGAACACTGAAGCTTTCTTT
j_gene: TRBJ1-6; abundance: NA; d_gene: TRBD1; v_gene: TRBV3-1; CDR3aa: CASSPTLPGQGEKSPLHF; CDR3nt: TGTGCCAGCAGCCCCACACTCCCGGGACAGGGGGAGAAGTCACCCCTCCACTTT
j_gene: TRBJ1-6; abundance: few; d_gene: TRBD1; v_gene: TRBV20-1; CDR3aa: CSARDRGGLNSPLHF; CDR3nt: TGCAGTGCTAGAGATCGAGGGGGCCTTAATTCACCCCTCCACTTT
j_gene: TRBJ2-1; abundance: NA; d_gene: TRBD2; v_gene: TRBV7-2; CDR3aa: CASSPRLADEQFF; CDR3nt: TGTGCCAGCAGCCCTCGACTAGCCGATGAGCAGTTCTTC
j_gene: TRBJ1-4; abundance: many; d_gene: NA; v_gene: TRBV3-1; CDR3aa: CASSQQRRKLFF; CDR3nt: TGTGCCAGCAGCCAACAGAGGAGAAAACTGTTTTTT
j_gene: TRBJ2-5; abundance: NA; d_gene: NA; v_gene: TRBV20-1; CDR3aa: CSAKQQAETQYF; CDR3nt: TGCAGTGCCAAGCAGCAGGCCGAGACCCAGTACTTC
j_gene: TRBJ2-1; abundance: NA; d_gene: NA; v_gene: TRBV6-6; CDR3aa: CASRWGLSDEQFF; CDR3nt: TGTGCCAGCAGATGGGGTCTGTCGGATGAGCAGTTCTTC
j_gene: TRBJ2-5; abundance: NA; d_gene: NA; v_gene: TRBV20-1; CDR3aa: CSRPLGPHGETQYF; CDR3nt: TGCAGTAGACCATTGGGCCCACATGGGGAGACCCAGTACTTC